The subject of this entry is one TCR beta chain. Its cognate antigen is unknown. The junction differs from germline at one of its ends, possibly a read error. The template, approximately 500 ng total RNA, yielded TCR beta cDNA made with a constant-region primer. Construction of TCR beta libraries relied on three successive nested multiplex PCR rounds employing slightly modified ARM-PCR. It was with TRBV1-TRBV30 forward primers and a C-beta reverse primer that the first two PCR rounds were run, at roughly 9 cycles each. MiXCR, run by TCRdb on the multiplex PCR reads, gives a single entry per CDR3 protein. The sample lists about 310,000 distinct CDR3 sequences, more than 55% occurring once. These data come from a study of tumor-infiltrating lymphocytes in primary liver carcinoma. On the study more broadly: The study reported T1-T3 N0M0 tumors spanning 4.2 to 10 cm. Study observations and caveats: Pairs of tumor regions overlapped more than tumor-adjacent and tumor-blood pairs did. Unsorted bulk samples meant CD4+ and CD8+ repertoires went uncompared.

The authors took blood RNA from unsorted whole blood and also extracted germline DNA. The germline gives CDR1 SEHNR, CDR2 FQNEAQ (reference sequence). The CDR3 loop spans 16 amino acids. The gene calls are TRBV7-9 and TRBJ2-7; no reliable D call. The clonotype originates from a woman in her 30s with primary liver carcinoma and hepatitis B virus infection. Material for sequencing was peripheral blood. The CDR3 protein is CACSSAVGLDSYEQYF. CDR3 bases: TGTGCCTGCAGCTCCGCCGTAGGCCTTGACTCCTACGAGCAGTACTTC.